The 29 T cell receptor beta chains below come from one sample, sequenced in a study of blood T cell repertoires in COVID-19. Assay used: immunoSEQ multiplex PCR; TCRdb lists only in-frame clones, some missing. This table holds some 350,000 clones, almost 90% found once. The sequenced sample consisted of peripheral blood. The source is a woman aged 70 to 79 with COVID-19, enrolled during active disease.

The rearrangement uses TRBV27 and TRBJ1-2; D unclear. The CDR3 is 13 amino acids. Germline values: CDR1 MNHEY, CDR2 SMNVEV (reference sequence). V gave up 2 bases and J gave up 2 bases, with 6 bases separating them. The CDR3 loop reads CASSLGLNYGYTF. The DNA of the CDR3 is TGTGCCAGCAGTTTAGGCTTAAACTATGGCTACACCTTC.

The rearrangement links TRBV9 to TRBJ1-2, with 9 bases matching TRBD1. This CDR3 region has 14 residues. V trimming: 0 bases; J trimming: 7 bases; junction bases outside the gene matches: 4. Germline lookup yields CDR1 SGDLS and CDR2 YYNGEE. CDR3 nucleotide sequence: TGTGCCAGCAGCGTAGGGACAGGGGTAGGTGGCTACACCTTC. Translated: CASSVGTGVGGYTF.

This chain joins TRBV3-1 (or the pseudogene TRBV3-2) and TRBJ1-1; TRBD1 might be the D (5 bases). This CDR3 region has 13 residues. Germline CDR1 LGHDT, CDR2 YNNKEL (reference sequence). V lost 8 bases and J 12 bases, leaving 22 bases between the germline ends. CDR3 in DNA: TGTGCCAGCGAAACTACAGGCCTCGGTGGGACTTTCTTT. Its protein product is CASETTGLGGTFF.

The rearrangement uses TRBV6-5 and TRBJ2-5, with a tentative D call TRBD2 (5 bases). The ends were cut back, 8 bases at V and 5 bases at J, with 12 bases in the middle. The CDR3 has 12 residues. Germline lookup yields CDR1 MNHEY and CDR2 SVGAGI. DNA for the CDR3: TGTGCCAGCCAAGCGGAAGGGGAGACCCAGTACTTC. It specifies CASQAEGETQYF.

J is TRBJ2-7 and V is TRBV11-3, with D maybe TRBD1 (5 bases). The CDR3 is 14 amino acids. Trimming removed 4 bases at V and 2 bases at J, with 12 bases between. Germline CDR1 and CDR2: SGHNT and YENEEA. CDR3 loop: CASSSYDSPYEQYF. CDR3 coding DNA: TGTGCCAGCAGCTCTTACGACAGTCCCTACGAGCAGTACTTC. The full variable domain, in which reference TRBV11-3 and TRBJ2-7 provide the parts outside the CDR3, is EAGVVQSPRYKIIEKKQPVAFWCNPISGHNTLYWYLQNLGQGPELLIRYENEEAVDDSQLPKDRFSAERLKGVDSTLKIQPAELGDSAVYLCASSSYDSPYEQYFGPGTRLTVT.

The chain couples TRBV2 to TRBJ1-5; 7 bases map to TRBD1. After removal of 8 bases from V and 0 bases from J, the junction contained 10 bases not matched to a gene. Germline CDR1 SNHLY, CDR2 FYNNEI. The CDR3 contains 16 residues. The CDR3 here is CASSDPRDSSNQPQHF. The CDR3 DNA reads as TGTGCCAGCTCAGACCCCCGGGACAGTAGCAATCAGCCCCAGCATTTT.

The chain uses TRBV14 and TRBJ1-3; 8 bases align to TRBD1. With V trimmed by 1 base and J by 3 bases, 2 bases remained unmatched. Germline lookup yields CDR1 SGHDN and CDR2 FVKESK. The CDR3 is 15 residues long. CDR3 region: CASSQGQGFGNTIYF. For the CDR3, the DNA is TGTGCCAGCAGCCAAGGACAGGGGTTTGGAAACACCATATATTTT.

The chain combines TRBV15 with TRBJ1-5; 7 bases match TRBD1. V was clipped by 6 bases and J by 4 bases; unmatched bases: 6. Per the germline V gene, CDR1 is LNHNV and CDR2 is YYDKDF (reference sequence). The CDR3 is made up of 14 amino acids. CDR3 nucleotide sequence: TGTGCCACCAGAGACCCGGGACAGAATCAGCCCCAGCATTTT. Residues: CATRDPGQNQPQHF.

This chain uses TRBV4-3 with TRBJ1-2; 8 positions match TRBD1. Looked up from germline, CDR1 is LGHNA and CDR2 is YSLEER. CDR3 length equals 13 residues. V lost 4 bases, J lost 6 bases, and 4 bases stayed unmatched. CDR3 nucleotides: TGCGCCAGCAGCCCCAGGGGGCAGGATGGCTACACCTTC. This encodes CASSPRGQDGYTF.

This clone showed up just a few times. The V gene is TRBV5-4, the J gene TRBJ1-6, with a weak D call TRBD1 (5 bases). The CDR3 is 14 amino acids. Trimming left V 0 bases short and J 9 bases short, with 10 bases between. Germline V gene sequence: CDR1 SGHNT, CDR2 YYREEE (reference sequence). In DNA, the CDR3 is TGTGCCAGCAGCTTGGGGGGGGTTGGTTCACCCCTCCACTTT. Protein: CASSLGGVGSPLHF.

This clone showed up just a few times. V usage is TRBV28 and J usage is TRBJ1-2, with D possibly TRBD1 on 5 matching bases. There are 14 residues in the CDR3. From germline, CDR1 is MDHEN and CDR2 SYDVKM. The ends were cut back, 5 bases at V and 3 bases at J, with 13 bases in the middle. DNA of the CDR3: TGTGCCAGCAGTCCGTCTTCAGGGTACTATGGCTACACCTTC. It codes for CASSPSSGYYGYTF.

The chain recombines TRBV27 with TRBJ2-1; D gene ambiguous. The CDR3 length is 15 residues. V was trimmed by 5 bases and J by 4 bases, leaving 15 bases between them. Per germline, CDR1 MNHEY and CDR2 SMNVEV (reference sequence). As DNA, the CDR3 is TGTGCCAGCAGTCCATTAACAGAGATTTACAATGAGCAGTTCTTC. Encoded protein: CASSPLTEIYNEQFF.

The chain links TRBV6-5 to TRBJ1-1, with 8 positions matching TRBD1. The junction had 7 bases not matched to a gene; V was cut back by 5 bases and J by 5 bases. The CDR3 sequence is 14 residues long. CDR1 is MNHEY, CDR2 SVGAGI, per germline. The CDR3: CASSTRTGRTEAFF. The CDR3 DNA sequence: TGTGCCAGCAGTACCCGGACAGGGAGGACTGAAGCTTTCTTT.

This rearrangement joins TRBV5-6 to TRBJ1-2; D not certain. Germline lookup yields CDR1 SGHDT and CDR2 YYEEEE. This CDR3 comprises 11 residues. Trimming left V 0 bases short and J 7 bases short, with 4 bases between. In nucleotides, the CDR3 is TGTGCCAGCAGCTTGGAGCGTGGCTACACCTTC. Translating it yields CASSLERGYTF.

The V and J genes are TRBV5-4 and TRBJ1-1; 7 nucleotides match TRBD1. CDR1 and CDR2 from the germline V gene are SGHNT and YYREEE (reference sequence). The CDR3 consists of 16 residues. V was clipped by 4 bases and J by 1 base; unmatched bases: 10. Here the CDR3 DNA reads TGTGCCAGCAGCCCTCCGGGACAGACGAGGAACACTGAAGCTTTCTTT. This translates into CASSPPGQTRNTEAFF.

V and J are TRBV6-5 and TRBJ2-7; 8 bases line up with TRBD1. The ends lost 6 bases at V and 3 bases at J; junction bases unmatched: 10. CDR1 MNHEY and CDR2 SVGAGI come from the germline V gene. The CDR3 extends over 15 amino acids. CDR3 in DNA: TGTGCCAGCAGGCAACAGGGGGTGTTTTTCTACGAGCAGTACTTC. This encodes CASRQQGVFFYEQYF.

The chain links TRBV27 to TRBJ2-1, with D maybe TRBD2 (6 bases). CDR1 and CDR2 (germline): MNHEY, SMNVEV (reference sequence). The CDR3 spans 12 residues. V gave up 8 bases and J gave up 9 bases, with 14 bases separating them. The CDR3 coding sequence is TGTGCCAGCGGCGGGGCTGGTGCTGAGCAGTTCTTC. It encodes CASGGAGAEQFF.

The J gene is TRBJ2-7, the V gene TRBV6-5, with a possible D match to TRBD2 (6 bases). The CDR3 covers 13 residues. Deletions cut 6 bases from V and 3 bases from J, with 12 bases between. Germline CDR1 MNHEY, CDR2 SVGAGI. CDR3 DNA: TGTGCCAGCAGAGTGGGGGACTTCTACGAGCAGTACTTC. Its protein product is CASRVGDFYEQYF.

CDR3 DNA: TGTGCCAGTAGTTCTACACCACTAAGGCAGCATTTT. Translating it yields CASSSTPLRQHF. This rearrangement joins TRBV19 to TRBJ1-5; D ambiguous. Germline CDR1 reads LNHDA; CDR2 reads SQIVND (reference sequence). With 5 bases removed from V and 13 bases from J, the gap between germline ends came to 15 bases. This CDR3 spans 12 amino acids.

V and J are TRBV11-2 and TRBJ2-1; weak D call: TRBD2 (6 bases). From germline, CDR1 is SGHAT and CDR2 FQNNGV. The CDR3 totals 17 residues. Trimming left V 1 base short and J 0 bases short, with 13 bases between. This CDR3 is CASSLVRRGSSYNEQFF. For the CDR3, the DNA is TGTGCCAGCAGCTTAGTGAGACGGGGGAGCTCCTACAATGAGCAGTTCTTC.

The V gene is TRBV5-8, the J gene TRBJ1-5; D remains unclear. Per the germline V gene, CDR1 is SGHTS and CDR2 is YDEGEE. The CDR3 length is 16 residues. Trimming shortened V by 0 bases and J by 0 bases, and 10 bases separated the two germline ends. Written as DNA, the CDR3 is TGTGCCAGCAGCTTGGGGACGGACTATAGCAATCAGCCCCAGCATTTT. This translates into CASSLGTDYSNQPQHF.

The V and J genes are TRBV15 and TRBJ1-2; 8 positions match TRBD1. The ends lost 1 base at V and 5 bases at J; junction bases unmatched: 6. The CDR3 totals 15 residues. Germline V CDR1 and CDR2: LNHNV, YYDKDF (reference sequence). In DNA form, the CDR3 reads TGTGCCACCAGCAGAGGCTTGACAGGGGATTATGGCTACACCTTC. Its protein is CATSRGLTGDYGYTF.

This clone was recorded only once. The V call is TRBV7-9, the J call TRBJ1-2, with D uncertain. This CDR3 has 14 residues. Germline V lookup: CDR1 SEHNR, CDR2 FQNEAQ (reference sequence). Trimming took 4 bases from V and 5 from J, leaving 14 bases between them. In DNA, the CDR3 is TGTGCCAGCAGCTCTTCTCAGGTCTTTTATGGCTACACCTTC. Residues: CASSSSQVFYGYTF.

This sequence joins TRBV18 and TRBJ2-2, with 7 positions matching TRBD2. With 2 bases clipped from V and 1 base from J, the junction kept 4 bases outside the gene matches. Germline V lookup: CDR1 KGHSH, CDR2 LQKENI. The CDR3 is made up of 16 amino acids. The CDR3 loop is CASSPNGGGNTGELFF. The CDR3 bases are TGTGCCAGCTCACCAAACGGCGGGGGGAACACCGGGGAGCTGTTTTTT. The whole variable domain, remainder taken from reference TRBV18 and TRBJ2-2, is NAGVMQNPRHLVRRRGQEARLRCSPMKGHSHVYWYRQLPEEGLKFMVYLQKENIIDESGMPKERFSAEFPKEGPSILRIQQVVRGDSAAYFCASSPNGGGNTGELFFGEGSRLTVL.

The chain couples TRBV19 to TRBJ1-3; D is possibly TRBD1 (6 bases). Germline V gives CDR1 LNHDA, CDR2 SQIVND (reference sequence). Trimming stripped 6 bases from V and 0 bases from J, with 15 bases between. The CDR3 covers 16 residues. The CDR3: CASRLTGPYSGNTIYF. For the CDR3, the DNA is TGTGCCAGTAGGCTGACAGGACCCTACTCTGGAAACACCATATATTTT.

J is TRBJ2-2 and V is TRBV24-1; the D is unclear. The CDR3 has 15 amino acids. The germline V gene has CDR1 KGHDR and CDR2 SFDVKD. The V end was cut by 9 bases, the J end by 3 bases, with 16 bases between. The CDR3, as DNA: TGTGCCACCGCCCCCGAGACATCGTACACCGGGGAGCTGTTTTTT. The encoded protein is CATAPETSYTGELFF.

CDR3 in amino acids: CAQGSSYEQYF. DNA for the CDR3: TGTGCACAGGGGAGCTCCTACGAGCAGTACTTC. The chain carries TRBV19 and TRBJ2-7; 7 bases agree with TRBD1. Germline CDR1 is LNHDA and CDR2 is SQIVND (reference sequence). The CDR3 is made up of 11 amino acids.

The chain carries TRBV5-1 and TRBJ2-6; perhaps TRBD2 as D (6 bases). The ends were cut back, 1 base at V and 0 bases at J, with 11 bases in the middle. This CDR3 has 17 residues. Germline V gives CDR1 SGHRS, CDR2 YFSETQ. The CDR3 spells CASSLNSGPSGANVLTF. In DNA, the CDR3 is TGCGCCAGCAGCTTGAATAGCGGACCCTCTGGGGCCAACGTCCTGACTTTC.

This sequence joins TRBV2 and TRBJ1-1; TRBD1 agrees at 10 bases. Germline V CDR1 and CDR2: SNHLY, FYNNEI. The CDR3 extends over 15 amino acids. Trimming removed 6 bases from V and 3 bases from J; junction bases left unmatched: 7. The CDR3 bases are TGTGCCAGCAGCTGGACAGGGGGAGAGGACACTGAAGCTTTCTTT. The encoded protein is CASSWTGGEDTEAFF.